This note documents a single TCR beta chain sequence. This clonotype has only a few counts. Its antigen is unknown. No much larger clone exists at a distance of one base, and base qualities are not known. Sequencing relied on an Illumina HiSeq 1500. Clones were called with MiXCR by TCRdb after fastp trimmed the public reads at Q25, and only in-frame beta chains were retained. CDR3 protein duplicates are merged, each entry listing the most common genes and DNA. Across this sample there are around 100,000 distinct CDR3 sequences, with about 9.4% seen only once. Of the sample, about 32% falls within the top ten clones. This sample is drawn from a study of T cell repertoires in cytomegalovirus infection (dated by TCRdb to about 2019). A note on the overall study: Because public TCR beta signatures pointed to carriage of CMV infection together with the matching HLA type, the HLA type of each donor mattered for the analysis. Broader findings and caveats from the paper: In the ex vivo response, HLA-C-restricted CMV-specific TCR beta clonotypes were dominant, and in two of eight donors the single most frequent clonotype came from this HLA-C-restricted group. Cumulative frequency of public TCR beta family members discriminated carriers of CMV infection plus the relevant HLA type in this cohort and an independent approximately 340-donor cohort.

The CDR3 contains 14 residues, cysteine and phenylalanine counted. Of all the DNA, just the CDR3 is kept, 42 bases in frame from base 1. V was cut back by 5 bases and J by 4 bases, leaving a gap of 12 bases between them. As encoded in the germline V gene, CDR1 is LGHNA while CDR2 is YSLEER. Sequencing was carried out using PBMCs, sequenced either directly or after in vitro stimulation (not recorded which). The clonotype comes from a human donor in good health (CMV status not recorded). Some clones in this sample may be carry-over from other donors' samples. The chain is made from TRBV4-3 and TRBJ1-3, with the D gene uncertain. The bases are TGCGCCAGCAGCATGCGGGATGCAGGAAACACCATATATTTT. Its protein product is CASSMRDAGNTIYF.